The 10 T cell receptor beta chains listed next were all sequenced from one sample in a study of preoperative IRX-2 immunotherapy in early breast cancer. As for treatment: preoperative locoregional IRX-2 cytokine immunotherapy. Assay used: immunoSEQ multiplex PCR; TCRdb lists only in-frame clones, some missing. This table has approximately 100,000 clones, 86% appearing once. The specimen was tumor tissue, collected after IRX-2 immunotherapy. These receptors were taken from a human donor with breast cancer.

CDR3 amino acids: CASSAEQGFGNEKLFF. In DNA, the CDR3 is TGTGCCAGCAGTGCCGAGCAGGGATTCGGTAATGAAAAACTGTTTTTT. This chain connects TRBV6-4 to TRBJ1-4; maybe TRBD1 (5 bases). This CDR3 spans 16 amino acids. The germline gives CDR1 MRHNA, CDR2 SNTAGT. The V gene lost 4 bases and the J gene lost 4 bases, with 16 bases spanning the gap.

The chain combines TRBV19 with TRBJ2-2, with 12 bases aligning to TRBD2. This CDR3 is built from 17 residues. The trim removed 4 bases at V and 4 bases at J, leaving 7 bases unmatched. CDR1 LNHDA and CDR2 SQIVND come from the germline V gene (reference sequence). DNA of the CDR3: TGTGCCAGTAGTAAGACTAGCGGGAGTAGGAGCACCGGGGAGCTGTTTTTT. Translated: CASSKTSGSRSTGELFF.

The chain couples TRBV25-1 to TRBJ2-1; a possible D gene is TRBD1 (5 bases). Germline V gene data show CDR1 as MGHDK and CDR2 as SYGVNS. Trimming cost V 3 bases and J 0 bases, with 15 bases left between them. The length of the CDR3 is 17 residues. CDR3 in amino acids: CASSDWVDKSSYNEQFF. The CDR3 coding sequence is TGTGCCAGCAGTGATTGGGTGGACAAGAGCTCCTACAATGAGCAGTTCTTC.

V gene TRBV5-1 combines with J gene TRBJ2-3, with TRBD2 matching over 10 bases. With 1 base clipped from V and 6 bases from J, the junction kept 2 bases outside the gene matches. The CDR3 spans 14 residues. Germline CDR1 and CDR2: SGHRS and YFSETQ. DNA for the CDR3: TGCGCCAGCAGCTTGAGAGCGGGGGGGGATACGCAGTATTTT. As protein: CASSLRAGGDTQYF.

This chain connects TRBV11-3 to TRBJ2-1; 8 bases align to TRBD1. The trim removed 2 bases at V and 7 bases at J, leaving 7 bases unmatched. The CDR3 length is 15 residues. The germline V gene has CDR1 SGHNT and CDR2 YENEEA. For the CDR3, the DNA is TGTGCCAGCAGCTTATGGCAGGGGGCGAAAAATGAGCAGTTCTTC. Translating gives CASSLWQGAKNEQFF.

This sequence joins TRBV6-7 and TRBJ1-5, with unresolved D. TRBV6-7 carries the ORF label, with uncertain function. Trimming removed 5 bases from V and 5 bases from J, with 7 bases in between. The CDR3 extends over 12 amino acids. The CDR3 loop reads CASSDRYQPQHF. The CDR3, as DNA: TGTGCCAGCAGTGACCGCTATCAGCCCCAGCATTTT.

CDR3 DNA: TGCGCCAGCAGTGAGTCGAGATGGGTGGACAGGGGGCGCGGCACTGAAGCTTTCTTT. This codes for CASSESRWVDRGRGTEAFF. This sequence joins TRBV10-1 and TRBJ1-1, with 11 bases fitting TRBD1. This CDR3 has 19 amino acids. CDR1 is WNHNN, CDR2 SYGVQD, per germline (reference sequence). J gave up 4 bases and V 0 bases, and 13 bases lay outside the gene matches.

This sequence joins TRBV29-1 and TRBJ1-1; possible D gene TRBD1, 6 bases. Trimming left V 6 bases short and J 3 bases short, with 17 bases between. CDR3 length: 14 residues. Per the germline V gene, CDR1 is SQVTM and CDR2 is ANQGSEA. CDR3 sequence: CSVNREGRYTEAFF. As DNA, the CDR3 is TGCAGCGTGAACAGGGAAGGAAGGTACACTGAAGCTTTCTTT.

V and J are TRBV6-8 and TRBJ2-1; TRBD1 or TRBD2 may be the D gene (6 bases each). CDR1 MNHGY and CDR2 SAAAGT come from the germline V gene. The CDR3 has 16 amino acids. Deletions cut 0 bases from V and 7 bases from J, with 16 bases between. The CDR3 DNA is TGTGCCAGCAGTTACTCCGGGGGCCCTCGAAAAAATGAGCAGTTCTTC. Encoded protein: CASSYSGGPRKNEQFF.

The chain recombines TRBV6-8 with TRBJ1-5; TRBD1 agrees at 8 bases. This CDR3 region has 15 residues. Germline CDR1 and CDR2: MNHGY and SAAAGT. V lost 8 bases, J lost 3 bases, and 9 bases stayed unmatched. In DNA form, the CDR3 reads TGTGCCAGCGGAAGTCCAGGGGGCGACAATCAGCCCCAGCATTTT. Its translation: CASGSPGGDNQPQHF.